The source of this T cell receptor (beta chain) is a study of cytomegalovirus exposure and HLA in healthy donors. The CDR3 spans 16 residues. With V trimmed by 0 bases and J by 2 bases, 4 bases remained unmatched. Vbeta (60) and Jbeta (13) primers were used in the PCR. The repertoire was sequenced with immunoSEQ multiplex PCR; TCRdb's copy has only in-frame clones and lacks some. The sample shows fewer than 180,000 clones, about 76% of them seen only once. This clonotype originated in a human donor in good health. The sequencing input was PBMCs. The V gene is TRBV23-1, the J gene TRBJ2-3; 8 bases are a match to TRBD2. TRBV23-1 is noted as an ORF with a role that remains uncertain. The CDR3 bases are TGCGCCAGCAGTCAATCGAACGGGGGGGACACAGATACGCAGTATTTT. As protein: CASSQSNGGDTDTQYF.